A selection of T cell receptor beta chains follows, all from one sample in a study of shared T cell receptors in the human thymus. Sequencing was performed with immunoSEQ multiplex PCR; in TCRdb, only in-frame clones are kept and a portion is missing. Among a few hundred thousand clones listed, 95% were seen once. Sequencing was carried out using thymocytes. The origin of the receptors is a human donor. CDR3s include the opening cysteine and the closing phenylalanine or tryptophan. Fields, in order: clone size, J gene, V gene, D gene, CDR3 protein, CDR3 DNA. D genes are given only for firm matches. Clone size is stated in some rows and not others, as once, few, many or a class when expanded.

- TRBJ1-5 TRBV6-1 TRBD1 CASSETNQQGVSNQPQHF TGTGCCAGCAGTGAGACCAACCAACAGGGGGTTAGCAATCAGCCCCAGCATTTT
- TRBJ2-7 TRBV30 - CAWSALPYEQYF TGTGCCTGGAGTGCCCTCCCTTACGAGCAGTACTTC
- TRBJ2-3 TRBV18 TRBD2 CASSPPATSGRAPLDTQYF TGTGCCAGCTCACCACCGGCAACTAGCGGGAGGGCCCCCCTGGATACGCAGTATTTT
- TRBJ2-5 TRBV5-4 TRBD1 CASSPRGWVAKQETQYF TGTGCCAGCAGCCCCAGGGGGTGGGTAGCGAAGCAAGAGACCCAGTACTTC
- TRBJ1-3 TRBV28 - CASSIHPRGTGNTIYF TGTGCCAGCAGCATACATCCACGGGGTACGGGAAACACCATATATTTT
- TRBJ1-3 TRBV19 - CASGWGPISGNTIYF TGTGCCAGTGGTTGGGGACCAATTTCTGGAAACACCATATATTTT
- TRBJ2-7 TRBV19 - CASSLARDSDEQYF TGTGCCAGTAGTCTTGCGCGGGACAGTGACGAGCAGTACTTC
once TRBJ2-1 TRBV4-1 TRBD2 CASSQVDTGGLDNEQFF TGCGCCAGCAGCCAAGTGGATACGGGAGGATTAGACAATGAGCAGTTCTTC
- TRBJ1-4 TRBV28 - CASSSGPNEKLFF TGTGCCAGCAGTTCCGGACCGAATGAAAAACTGTTTTTT
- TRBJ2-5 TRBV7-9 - CASSSRRDRYQETQYF TGTGCCAGCAGCTCGAGAAGGGATAGGTACCAAGAGACCCAGTACTTC
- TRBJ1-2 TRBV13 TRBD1 CASSPDRASLYGYTF TGTGCCAGCAGCCCCGACAGGGCTTCGTTGTACGGCTACACCTTC
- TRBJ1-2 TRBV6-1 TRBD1 CASSIPGTGDGYTF TGTGCCAGCAGTATACCCGGGACAGGGGATGGCTACACCTTC
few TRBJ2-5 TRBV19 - CASTRGTAQETQYF TGTGCCAGTACAAGGGGGACGGCTCAAGAGACCCAGTACTTC
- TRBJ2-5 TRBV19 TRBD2 CASSASGSIQETQYF TGTGCCAGTAGCGCTAGCGGGAGTATCCAAGAGACCCAGTACTTC
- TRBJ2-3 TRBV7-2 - CASSLATAIHTDTQYF TGTGCCAGCAGCTTAGCGACCGCTATTCACACAGATACGCAGTATTTT
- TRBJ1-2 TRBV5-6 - CASSLRLAYGYTF TGTGCCAGCAGCTTGAGGTTGGCCTATGGCTACACCTTC
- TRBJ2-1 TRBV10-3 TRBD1 CAISDHGTGSSYEQFF TGTGCCATCAGTGATCACGGGACAGGGTCGTCCTATGAGCAGTTCTTC
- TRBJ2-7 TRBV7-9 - CASSLETVYLSYEQYF TGTGCCAGCAGCTTGGAGACAGTCTATCTCTCCTACGAGCAGTACTTC
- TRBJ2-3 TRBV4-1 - CASSQVSLLISTDTQYF TGCGCCAGCAGCCAAGTCTCCCTCTTGATTAGCACAGATACGCAGTATTTT
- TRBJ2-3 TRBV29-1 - CSVESGAGAPGTDTQYF TGCAGCGTTGAGTCTGGCGCGGGGGCCCCTGGCACAGATACGCAGTATTTT
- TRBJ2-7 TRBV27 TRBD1 CASSPIKVTGGVGEQYF TGTGCCAGCAGTCCGATAAAAGTGACAGGGGGGGTGGGCGAGCAGTACTTC
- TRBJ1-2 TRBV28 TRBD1 CASSLNRGNYGYTF TGTGCCAGCAGTTTAAACAGGGGGAACTATGGCTACACCTTC
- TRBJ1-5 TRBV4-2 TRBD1 CASSQDWRDRDNQPQHF TGTGCCAGCAGCCAAGATTGGCGAGACAGGGACAATCAGCCCCAGCATTTT
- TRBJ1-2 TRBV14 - CASSYWGAGMFGYTF TGTGCCAGCAGCTACTGGGGGGCCGGAATGTTTGGCTACACCTTC
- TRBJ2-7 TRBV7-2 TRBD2 CASSPPPLAGDEQYF TGTGCCAGCAGCCCACCTCCTCTAGCGGGAGACGAGCAGTACTTC
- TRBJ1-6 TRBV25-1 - CASSVDYNSPLHF TGTGCCAGCAGTGTGGATTATAATTCACCCCTCCACTTT
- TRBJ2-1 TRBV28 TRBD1 CASSLQQGDYNEQFF TGTGCCAGCAGTTTACAGCAGGGGGACTACAATGAGCAGTTCTTC
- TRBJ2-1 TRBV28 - CASTPSGNEQFF TGTGCCAGCACCCCATCGGGAAATGAGCAGTTCTTC
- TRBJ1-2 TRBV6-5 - CASSYSKWSVYGYTF TGTGCCAGCAGTTACTCGAAGTGGAGTGTCTATGGCTACACCTTC
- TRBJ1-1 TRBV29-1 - CSGQVASNTEAFF TGCAGCGGACAGGTAGCTAGCAACACTGAAGCTTTCTTT
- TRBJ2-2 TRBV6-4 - CASKEGRPMGTGELFF TGTGCCAGCAAAGAGGGACGCCCGATGGGCACCGGGGAGCTGTTTTTT
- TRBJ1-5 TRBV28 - CASSYGGGRTYSNQPQHF TGTGCCAGCAGTTACGGGGGCGGAAGGACTTATAGCAATCAGCCCCAGCATTTT
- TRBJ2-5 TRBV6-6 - CASTMTAPWETQYF TGTGCCAGCACGATGACAGCCCCTTGGGAGACCCAGTACTTC
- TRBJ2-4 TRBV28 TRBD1 CASSAPGQKNIQYF TGTGCCAGCAGTGCTCCGGGACAGAAAAACATTCAGTACTTC
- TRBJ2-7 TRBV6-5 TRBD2 CASSRPLAGDEQYF TGTGCCAGCAGTCGACCCCTAGCGGGAGACGAGCAGTACTTC
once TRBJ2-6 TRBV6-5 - CASRGAGANVLTF TGTGCCAGCAGGGGAGCTGGGGCCAACGTCCTGACTTTC
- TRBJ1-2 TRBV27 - CASSLNANYGYTF TGTGCCAGCAGTTTAAACGCGAATTATGGCTACACCTTC
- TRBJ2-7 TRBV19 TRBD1 CASRGDRGQSEQYF TGTGCCAGTCGGGGGGACAGGGGGCAAAGCGAGCAGTACTTC
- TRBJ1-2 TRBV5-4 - CASSFWGGYTF TGTGCCAGCAGCTTTTGGGGTGGCTACACCTTC
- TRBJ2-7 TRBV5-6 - CASSLVGQVRAWEQYF TGTGCCAGCAGCTTGGTAGGGCAGGTGAGAGCGTGGGAGCAGTACTTC
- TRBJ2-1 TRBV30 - CAWSPVGLYEQFF TGTGCCTGGAGCCCCGTCGGCCTATATGAGCAGTTCTTC
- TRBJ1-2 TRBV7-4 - CASSEPGHLTFQYGYTF TGTGCCAGCAGCGAACCGGGACACCTCACATTTCAGTATGGCTACACCTTC
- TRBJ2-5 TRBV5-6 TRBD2 CASSCGTSGRDGKETQYF TGTGCCAGCAGCTGCGGGACTAGCGGGAGGGACGGGAAGGAGACCCAGTACTTC
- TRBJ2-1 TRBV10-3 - CAISEGLSSYNEQFF TGTGCCATCAGTGAAGGGCTGAGCTCCTACAATGAGCAGTTCTTC
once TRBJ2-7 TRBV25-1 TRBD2 CASSEGGLAGGISYEQYF TGTGCCAGCAGTGAGGGGGGACTAGCGGGAGGGATCTCCTACGAGCAGTACTTC
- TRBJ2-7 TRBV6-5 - CASSYRPQGRWLEQYF TGTGCCAGCAGTTACAGGCCTCAGGGGAGATGGCTCGAGCAGTACTTC
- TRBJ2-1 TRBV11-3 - CASSYSGTVGGNEQFF TGTGCCAGCAGTTACTCCGGGACAGTTGGGGGGAATGAGCAGTTCTTC
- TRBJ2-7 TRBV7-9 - CASSLETLGPQAFYEQYF TGTGCCAGCAGCTTAGAGACCCTTGGTCCCCAGGCTTTCTACGAGCAGTACTTC
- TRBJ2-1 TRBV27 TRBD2 CASSFKLAGVSNEQFF TGTGCCAGCAGTTTCAAACTAGCGGGAGTAAGTAATGAGCAGTTCTTC
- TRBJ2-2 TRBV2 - CASSGDRDPEITNTGELFF TGTGCCAGCAGTGGTGATCGGGATCCAGAAATTACGAACACCGGGGAGCTGTTTTTT
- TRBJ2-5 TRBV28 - CASTRYAQETQYF TGTGCCAGCACGAGGTACGCCCAAGAGACCCAGTACTTC
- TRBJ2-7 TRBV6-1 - CASSRGSPPNEQYF TGTGCCAGCAGTCGGGGGAGCCCGCCCAACGAGCAGTACTTC
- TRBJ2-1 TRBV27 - CASISGDEQFF TGTGCCAGCATATCGGGAGATGAGCAGTTCTTC
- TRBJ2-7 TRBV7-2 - CASSLDYEQYF TGTGCCAGCAGTTTAGACTACGAGCAGTACTTC
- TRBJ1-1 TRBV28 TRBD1 CASSLSLGQAPEAFF TGTGCCAGCAGTTTGTCCCTGGGACAGGCCCCTGAAGCTTTCTTT
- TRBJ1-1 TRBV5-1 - CASSLVGSLDTPTEAFF TGCGCCAGCAGCTTGGTCGGGAGTCTAGACACCCCAACGGAAGCTTTCTTT
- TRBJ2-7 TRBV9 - CASSVADGAFYEQYF TGTGCCAGCAGCGTAGCGGACGGCGCGTTCTACGAGCAGTACTTC
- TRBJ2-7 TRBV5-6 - CASSCTSNRVSSGYEQYF TGTGCCAGCAGCTGCACCTCGAACAGGGTATCGTCTGGTTACGAGCAGTACTTC
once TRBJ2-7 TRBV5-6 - CASSLEGRGIDEQYF TGTGCCAGCAGCTTGGAAGGAAGGGGGATTGACGAGCAGTACTTC
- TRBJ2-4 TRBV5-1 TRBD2 CASSRAGGGLKYF TGCGCCAGCAGCCGGGCAGGCGGGGGACTAAAGTACTTC